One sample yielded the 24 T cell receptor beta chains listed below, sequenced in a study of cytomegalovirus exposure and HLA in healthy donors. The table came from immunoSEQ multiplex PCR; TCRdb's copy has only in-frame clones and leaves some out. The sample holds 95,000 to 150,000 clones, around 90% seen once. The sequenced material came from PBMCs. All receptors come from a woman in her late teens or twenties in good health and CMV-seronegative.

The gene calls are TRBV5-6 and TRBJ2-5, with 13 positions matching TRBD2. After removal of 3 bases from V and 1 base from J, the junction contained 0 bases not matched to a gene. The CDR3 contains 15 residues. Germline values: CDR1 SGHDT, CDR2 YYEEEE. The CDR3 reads CASSWTSGGQETQYF. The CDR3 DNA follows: TGTGCCAGCAGCTGGACTAGCGGGGGCCAAGAGACCCAGTACTTC.

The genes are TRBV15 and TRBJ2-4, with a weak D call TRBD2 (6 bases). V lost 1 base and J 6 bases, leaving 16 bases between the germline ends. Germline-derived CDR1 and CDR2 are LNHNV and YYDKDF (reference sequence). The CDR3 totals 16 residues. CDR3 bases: TGTGCCACCAGCAGAGTTGGAGGGTTGGATCGAAACATTCAGTACTTC. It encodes CATSRVGGLDRNIQYF.

As DNA, the CDR3 is TGTGCCAGCAGTTCGAGGATACGAGGTGGCTACACCTTC. Residues: CASSSRIRGGYTF. The rearrangement joins TRBV27 to TRBJ1-2; D is ambiguous. Trimming shortened V by 4 bases and J by 7 bases, and 13 bases separated the two germline ends. Germline V gives CDR1 MNHEY, CDR2 SMNVEV (reference sequence). This CDR3 is built from 13 residues.

CDR3 sequence: CASSFVASVQQETQYF. Written as DNA, the CDR3 is TGTGCCAGCAGCTTTGTGGCTAGCGTGCAACAAGAGACCCAGTACTTC. The V call is TRBV5-4, the J call TRBJ2-5, with D possibly being TRBD2 (6 bases). The V gene lost 2 bases and the J gene lost 2 bases, with 16 bases spanning the gap. Per the germline V gene, CDR1 is SGHNT and CDR2 is YYREEE (reference sequence). CDR3 length equals 16 residues.

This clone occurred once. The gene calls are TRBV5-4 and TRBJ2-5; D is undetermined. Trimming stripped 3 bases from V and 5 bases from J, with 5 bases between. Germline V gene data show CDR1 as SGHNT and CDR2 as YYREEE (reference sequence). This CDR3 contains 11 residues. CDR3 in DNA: TGTGCCAGCAGCTCGCGGGAGACCCAGTACTTC. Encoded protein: CASSSRETQYF.

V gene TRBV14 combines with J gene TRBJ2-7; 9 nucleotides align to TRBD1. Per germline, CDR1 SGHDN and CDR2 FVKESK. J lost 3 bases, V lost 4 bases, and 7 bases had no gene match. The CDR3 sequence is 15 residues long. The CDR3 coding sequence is TGTGCCAGCAGCCCATCGTCGACAGGGGGCTACGAGCAGTACTTC. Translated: CASSPSSTGGYEQYF.

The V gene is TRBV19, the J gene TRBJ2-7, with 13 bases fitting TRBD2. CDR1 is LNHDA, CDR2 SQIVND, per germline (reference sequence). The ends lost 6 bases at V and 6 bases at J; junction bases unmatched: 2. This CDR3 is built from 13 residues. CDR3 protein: CASRLAGGLEQYF. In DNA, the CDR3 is TGTGCCAGTAGACTAGCGGGAGGGCTCGAGCAGTACTTC.

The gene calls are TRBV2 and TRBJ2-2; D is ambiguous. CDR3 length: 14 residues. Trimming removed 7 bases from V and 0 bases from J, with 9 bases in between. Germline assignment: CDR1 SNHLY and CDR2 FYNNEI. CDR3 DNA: TGTGCCAGCATACCGGGTACGAACACCGGGGAGCTGTTTTTT. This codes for CASIPGTNTGELFF.

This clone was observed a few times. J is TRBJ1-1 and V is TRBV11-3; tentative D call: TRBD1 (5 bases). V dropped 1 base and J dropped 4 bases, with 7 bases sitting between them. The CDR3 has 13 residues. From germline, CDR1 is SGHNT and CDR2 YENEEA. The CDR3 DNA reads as TGTGCCAGCAGCTTAGTCGGGGGCACTGAAGCTTTCTTT. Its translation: CASSLVGGTEAFF.

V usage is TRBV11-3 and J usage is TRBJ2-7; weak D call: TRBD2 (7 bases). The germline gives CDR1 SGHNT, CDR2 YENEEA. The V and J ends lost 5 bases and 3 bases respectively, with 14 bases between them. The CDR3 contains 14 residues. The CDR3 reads CASSPEGGDYEQYF. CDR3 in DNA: TGTGCCAGCAGCCCGGAGGGGGGGGACTACGAGCAGTACTTC. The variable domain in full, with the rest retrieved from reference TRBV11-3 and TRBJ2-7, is EAGVVQSPRYKIIEKKQPVAFWCNPISGHNTLYWYLQNLGQGPELLIRYENEEAVDDSQLPKDRFSAERLKGVDSTLKIQPAELGDSAVYLCASSPEGGDYEQYFGPGTRLTVT.

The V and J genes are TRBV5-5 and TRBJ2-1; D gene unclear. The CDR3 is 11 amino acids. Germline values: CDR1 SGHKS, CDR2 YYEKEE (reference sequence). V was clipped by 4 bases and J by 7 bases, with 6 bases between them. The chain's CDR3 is CASSASNEQFF. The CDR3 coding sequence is TGTGCCAGCAGCGCGTCGAATGAGCAGTTCTTC.

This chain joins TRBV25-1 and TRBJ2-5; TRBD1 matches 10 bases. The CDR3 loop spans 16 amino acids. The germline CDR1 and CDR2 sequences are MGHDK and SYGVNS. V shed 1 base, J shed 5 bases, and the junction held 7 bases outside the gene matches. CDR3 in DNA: TGTGCCAGCAGTGAATCGAGACAGGGGGCTCTGGAGACCCAGTACTTC. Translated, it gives CASSESRQGALETQYF.

DNA of the CDR3: TGTGCCAGCAGCTTAAAAAGGGGTATAGGGGGCTTAACTGAAGCTTTCTTT. Translated: CASSLKRGIGGLTEAFF. The V gene is TRBV11-2, the J gene TRBJ1-1; TRBD1 matches at 7 bases. CDR1 SGHAT and CDR2 FQNNGV come from the germline V gene. Losses at the gene ends were 2 bases for V and 5 bases for J; bases not matched to a gene: 14. The CDR3 has 17 amino acids.

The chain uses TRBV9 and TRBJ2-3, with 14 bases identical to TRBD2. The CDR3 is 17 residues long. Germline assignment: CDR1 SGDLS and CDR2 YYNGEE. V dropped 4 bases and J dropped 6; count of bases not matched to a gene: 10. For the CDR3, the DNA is TGTGCCAGCAGCCCCAGACTAGCGGGAGGGCCTCGGGATACGCAGTATTTT. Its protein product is CASSPRLAGGPRDTQYF. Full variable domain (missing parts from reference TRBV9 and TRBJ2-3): DSGVTQTPKHLITATGQRVTLRCSPRSGDLSVYWYQQSLDQGLQFLIQYYNGEERAKGNILERFSAQQFPDLHSELNLSSLELGDSALYFCASSPRLAGGPRDTQYFGPGTRLTVL.

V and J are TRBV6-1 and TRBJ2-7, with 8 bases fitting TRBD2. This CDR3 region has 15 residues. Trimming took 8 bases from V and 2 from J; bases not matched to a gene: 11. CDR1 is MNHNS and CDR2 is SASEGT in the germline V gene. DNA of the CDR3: TGTGCCAGCCGCCGGGGGGGGGCGGGAGCCTACGAGCAGTACTTC. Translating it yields CASRRGGAGAYEQYF.

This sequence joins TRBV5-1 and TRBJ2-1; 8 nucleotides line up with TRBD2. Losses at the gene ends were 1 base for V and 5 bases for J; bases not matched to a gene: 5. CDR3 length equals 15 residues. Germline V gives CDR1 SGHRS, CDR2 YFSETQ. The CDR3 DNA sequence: TGCGCCAGCAGCTTGACCAGCGGGGGAAACAATGAGCAGTTCTTC. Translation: CASSLTSGGNNEQFF.

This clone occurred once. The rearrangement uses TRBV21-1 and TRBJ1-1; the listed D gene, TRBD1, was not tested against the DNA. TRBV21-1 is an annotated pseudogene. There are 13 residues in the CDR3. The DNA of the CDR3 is TGTGCCAGCACCGCGGGACAGCACACTGAAGCTTTCTTT. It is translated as CASTAGQHTEAFF.

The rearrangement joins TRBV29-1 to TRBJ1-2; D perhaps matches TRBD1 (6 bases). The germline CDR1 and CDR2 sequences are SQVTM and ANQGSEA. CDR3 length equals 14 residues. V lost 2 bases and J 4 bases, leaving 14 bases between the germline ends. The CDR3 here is CSVELLGDTYGYTF. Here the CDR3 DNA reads TGCAGCGTTGAACTGCTGGGGGACACCTATGGCTACACCTTC.

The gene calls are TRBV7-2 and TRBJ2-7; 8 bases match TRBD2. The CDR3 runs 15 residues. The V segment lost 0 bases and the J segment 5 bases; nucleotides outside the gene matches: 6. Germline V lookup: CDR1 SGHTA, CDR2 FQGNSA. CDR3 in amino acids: CASSLAGTSINEQYF. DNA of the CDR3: TGTGCCAGCAGCTTAGCCGGGACTAGTATTAACGAGCAGTACTTC. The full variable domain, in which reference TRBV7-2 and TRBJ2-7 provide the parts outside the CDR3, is GAGVSQSPSNKVTEKGKDVELRCDPISGHTALYWYRQSLGQGLEFLIYFQGNSAPDKSGLPSDRFSAERTGGSVSTLTIQRTQQEDSAVYLCASSLAGTSINEQYFGPGTRLTVT.

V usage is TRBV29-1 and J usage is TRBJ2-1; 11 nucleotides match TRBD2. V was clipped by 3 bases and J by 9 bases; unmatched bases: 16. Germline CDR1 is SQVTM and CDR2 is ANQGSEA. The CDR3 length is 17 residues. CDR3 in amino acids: CSVEVLAGASRRGEQFF. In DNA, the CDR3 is TGCAGCGTTGAGGTACTAGCGGGAGCGTCCCGGAGGGGTGAGCAGTTCTTC.

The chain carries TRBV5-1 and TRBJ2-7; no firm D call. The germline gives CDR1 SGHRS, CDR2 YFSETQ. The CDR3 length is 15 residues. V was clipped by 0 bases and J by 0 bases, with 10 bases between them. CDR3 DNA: TGCGCCAGCAGCTTGGGTCGGAGTTCCTCCTACGAGCAGTACTTC. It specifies CASSLGRSSSYEQYF.

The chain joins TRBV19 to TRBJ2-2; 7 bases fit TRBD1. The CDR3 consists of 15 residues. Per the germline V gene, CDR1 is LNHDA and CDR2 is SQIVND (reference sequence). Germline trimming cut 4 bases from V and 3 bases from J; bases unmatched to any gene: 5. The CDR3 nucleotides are TGTGCCAGTAGTAGACAGGGAGCCGACACCGGGGAGCTGTTTTTT. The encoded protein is CASSRQGADTGELFF.

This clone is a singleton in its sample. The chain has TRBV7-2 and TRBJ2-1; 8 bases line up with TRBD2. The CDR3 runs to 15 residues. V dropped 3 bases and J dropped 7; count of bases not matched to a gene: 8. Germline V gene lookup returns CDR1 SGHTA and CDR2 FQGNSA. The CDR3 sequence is CASSFFSGTLNEQFF. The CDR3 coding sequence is TGTGCCAGCAGCTTTTTTAGCGGGACCTTAAATGAGCAGTTCTTC.

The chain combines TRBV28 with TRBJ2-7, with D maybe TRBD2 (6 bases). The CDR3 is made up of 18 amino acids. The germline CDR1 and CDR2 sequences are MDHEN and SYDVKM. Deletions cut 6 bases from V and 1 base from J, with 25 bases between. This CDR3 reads CASSFTRWGVHLSYEQYF. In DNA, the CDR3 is TGTGCCAGCAGCTTTACCCGGTGGGGGGTCCATTTATCCTACGAGCAGTACTTC.